The 4 T cell receptor beta chains below all came from one sample that was sequenced in a study of CD8+ T cells in alopecia areata. Extracted RNA was reverse transcribed into cDNA, the sequencing template. Sequencing was performed with immunoSEQ multiplex PCR; in TCRdb, only in-frame clones are kept and a portion is missing. Among around 140,000 clones listed, around 49% were seen once. The starting material was CD8+ T cells sorted from blood, obtained at week 0. These receptors came from a human donor with alopecia areata.

The chain uses TRBV7-8 and TRBJ2-7; possible D gene TRBD2, 5 bases. The V end lost 5 bases, the J end lost 2 bases, and 13 bases lay between the germline ends. The CDR3 has 14 residues. Germline CDR1 is SGHVS and CDR2 is FQNEAQ. CDR3: CASSPTPGTYEQYF. For the CDR3, the DNA is TGTGCCAGCAGCCCTACACCGGGAACCTACGAGCAGTACTTC.

The chain recombines TRBV7-8 with TRBJ1-6; perhaps TRBD1 as D (6 bases). Germline V gene sequence: CDR1 SGHVS, CDR2 FQNEAQ. The CDR3 extends over 17 amino acids. The V gene lost 0 bases and the J gene lost 6 bases, with 15 bases spanning the gap. CDR3 DNA sequence: TGTGCCAGCAGCTTAGCTAACAGGGTCTCGAGTAATTCACCCCTCCACTTT. Translation: CASSLANRVSSNSPLHF. Variable domain in full (rest from reference TRBV7-8 and TRBJ1-6): GAGVSQSPRYKVAKRGQDVALRCDPISGHVSLFWYQQALGQGPEFLTYFQNEAQLDKSGLPSDRFFAERPEGSVSTLKIQRTQQEDSAVYLCASSLANRVSSNSPLHFGNGTRLTVT.

This clone has a handful of counts. The chain combines TRBV9 with TRBJ1-3; 8 bases fit TRBD1. V was pared by 4 bases and J by 0 bases, with 6 bases of the junction left unmatched. The CDR3 runs to 16 residues. Germline lookup yields CDR1 SGDLS and CDR2 YYNGEE. The CDR3 is CASSMSDRDSGNTIYF. The CDR3 DNA follows: TGTGCCAGCAGCATGTCGGACAGGGACTCTGGAAACACCATATATTTT.

V and J are TRBV18 and TRBJ1-1; D may be TRBD1 (5 bases). Per germline, CDR1 KGHSH and CDR2 LQKENI. Trimming removed 0 bases at V and 0 bases at J, with 8 bases between. The length of the CDR3 is 15 residues. CDR3 nucleotide sequence: TGTGCCAGCTCACCACCGACAGAGGTGAACACTGAAGCTTTCTTT. Its protein is CASSPPTEVNTEAFF.